The 11 T cell receptor beta chains presented below share a single source sample, sequenced in a study of cytomegalovirus exposure and HLA in healthy donors. The PCR made use of 60 Vbeta and 13 Jbeta primers. Assay used: immunoSEQ multiplex PCR; TCRdb lists only in-frame clones, some missing. This sample has 30,000 to 35,000 clones, with approximately 67% found just once. The sequenced sample was PBMCs. The receptors were gathered from a man in his forties in good health and CMV-seropositive.

Remarks on this clone: The same CDR3 is also encoded by other DNA sequences in this sample. This chain joins TRBV6-6 and TRBJ2-7; 8 bases align to TRBD1. This CDR3 is 15 amino acids long. The germline V gene encodes CDR1 MNHNY and CDR2 SVGAGI (reference sequence). V was clipped by 0 bases and J by 3 bases; unmatched bases: 4. The CDR3, as DNA: TGTGCCAGCAGTTACTCGCGAGGACAGGGCTACGAGCAGTACTTC. It specifies CASSYSRGQGYEQYF.

The CDR3 protein is CAISYSGGPYEQYF. The DNA of the CDR3 is TGTGCCATCAGTTATAGCGGGGGACCCTACGAGCAGTACTTC. The chain joins TRBV10-3 to TRBJ2-7, with TRBD2 matching 9 bases. The CDR3 has 14 amino acids. CDR1 is ENHRY, CDR2 SYGVKD, per germline. V lost 5 bases to trimming and J lost 2 bases; unmatched junction nucleotides: 4.

The chain employs TRBV29-1 and TRBJ2-5, with D possibly TRBD1 on 5 matching bases. Germline assignment: CDR1 SQVTM and CDR2 ANQGSEA. V dropped 8 bases and J dropped 5 bases, with 15 bases sitting between them. This CDR3 is built from 12 residues. This CDR3 is CSHSRVGETQYF. CDR3 bases: TGCAGCCATAGCAGGGTGGGGGAGACCCAGTACTTC.

The rearrangement links TRBV11-2 to TRBJ1-1, with a tentative D call TRBD1 (5 bases). V was shortened by 6 bases and J by 1 base, with 15 bases between the two germline ends. The CDR3 length is 15 residues. Germline values: CDR1 SGHAT, CDR2 FQNNGV. The CDR3 DNA reads as TGTGCCAGCAGGCCAGAGGCAGGGAAGAACACTGAAGCTTTCTTT. Amino acid sequence: CASRPEAGKNTEAFF.

This rearrangement joins TRBV14 to TRBJ1-6, with 7 bases identical to TRBD1. The J segment lost 10 bases and the V segment lost 6 bases, leaving 12 bases of the junction unmatched. Germline-derived CDR1 and CDR2 are SGHDN and FVKESK. The CDR3 totals 15 residues. The CDR3 is CASRRGQVGRSPLHF. In nucleotides, the CDR3 is TGTGCCAGCAGGCGAGGACAGGTGGGACGCTCACCCCTCCACTTT.

The V and J genes are TRBV9 and TRBJ2-3; no firm D call. CDR3 size: 15 residues. Trimming cost V 0 bases and J 6 bases, with 14 bases left between them. Germline assignment: CDR1 SGDLS and CDR2 YYNGEE. The CDR3 protein is CASSVVSSARDTQYF. The CDR3 region has the DNA TGTGCCAGCAGCGTAGTGTCTAGTGCGAGGGATACGCAGTATTTT.

The gene calls are TRBV28 and TRBJ2-5; a possible D gene is TRBD1 (5 bases). The end of the DNA aligns better with TRBJ2-7, so the J call may be wrong. This CDR3 is 14 amino acids long. Germline V gene lookup returns CDR1 MDHEN and CDR2 SYDVKM. The CDR3 protein is CASSFGHSPYEQYF. The DNA for the CDR3 is TGTGCCAGCAGTTTCGGACATTCTCCCTACGAGCAGTACTTC.

The chain carries TRBV2 and TRBJ2-7, with D unresolved. Germline V gene lookup returns CDR1 SNHLY and CDR2 FYNNEI. Trimming took off 2 bases at V and 0 bases at J, with 8 bases between the two ends. The CDR3 runs 14 residues. CDR3 amino acids: CASSEPTSSYEQYF. DNA of the CDR3: TGTGCCAGCAGTGAACCCACGAGCTCCTACGAGCAGTACTTC. The variable domain in full, completed from reference TRBV2 and TRBJ2-7, reads EPEVTQTPSHQVTQMGQEVILRCVPISNHLYFYWYRQILGQKVEFLVSFYNNEISEKSEIFDDQFSVERPDGSNFTLKIRSTKLEDSAMYFCASSEPTSSYEQYFGPGTRLTVT.

V gene TRBV29-1 combines with J gene TRBJ2-2, with D uncertain. The CDR3 is made up of 14 amino acids. In germline, CDR1 is SQVTM, CDR2 ANQGSEA. Trimming stripped 7 bases from V and 1 base from J, with 13 bases between. The DNA for the CDR3 is TGCAGCGCCAGTGGAGTTGGGAACACCGGGGAGCTGTTTTTT. This sequence encodes CSASGVGNTGELFF.

The gene calls are TRBV27 and TRBJ2-1, with D possibly TRBD2 on 6 matching bases. V lost 2 bases and J lost 4, with 12 bases in between. Germline V gives CDR1 MNHEY, CDR2 SMNVEV (reference sequence). This CDR3 region has 15 residues. The CDR3, as DNA: TGTGCCAGCAGTTTAGGGGGAGGATCGTACAATGAGCAGTTCTTC. Residues: CASSLGGGSYNEQFF.

This clone was seen only a few times. The chain joins TRBV5-4 to TRBJ2-5; 7 bases map to TRBD1. Trimming at V came to 4 bases and at J to 2 bases, leaving 8 bases not matched to a gene. The germline V gene has CDR1 SGHNT and CDR2 YYREEE (reference sequence). This CDR3 spans 15 amino acids. CDR3 nucleotides: TGTGCCAGCAGCCTGGAACAGGGGTCTCAAGAGACCCAGTACTTC. Amino acids: CASSLEQGSQETQYF. Drawing the rest from reference TRBV5-4 and TRBJ2-5, the complete variable domain is ETGVTQSPTHLIKTRGQQVTLRCSSQSGHNTVSWYQQALGQGPQFIFQYYREEENGRGNFPPRFSGLQFPNYSSELNVNALELDDSALYLCASSLEQGSQETQYFGPGTRLLVL.